The 24 T cell receptor beta chains presented below share a single source sample, sequenced in a study of cytomegalovirus exposure and HLA in healthy donors. The PCR used 60 Vbeta and 13 Jbeta primers. Only in-frame clones appear in the TCRdb table, and some are missing; sequencing was by immunoSEQ multiplex PCR. The data contain around 120,000 clones, roughly four fifths of them singletons. Sequencing was carried out using PBMCs. These receptor sequences come from a woman in her thirties in good health and CMV-seropositive.

The chain uses TRBV19 and TRBJ2-7; 9 nucleotides line up with TRBD1. The germline CDR1 and CDR2 sequences are LNHDA and SQIVND (reference sequence). V was clipped by 3 bases and J by 5 bases; unmatched bases: 8. The CDR3 totals 15 residues. DNA of the CDR3: TGTGCCAGTAGTATCAGTGGGACAGGGATTGACGAGCAGTACTTC. Amino acid sequence: CASSISGTGIDEQYF.

The chain couples TRBV6-5 to TRBJ2-5; TRBD2 is a possible D gene (7 bases). V lost 3 bases to trimming and J lost 5 bases, with 13 bases between them. The germline CDR1 and CDR2 sequences are MNHEY and SVGAGI. The CDR3 consists of 14 residues. DNA for the CDR3: TGTGCCAGCAGTTATAGTGGGGGGGCGGAGACCCAGTACTTC. Amino acids: CASSYSGGAETQYF.

V gene TRBV27 combines with J gene TRBJ2-5; 8 bases agree with TRBD1. Near its end, the DNA agrees better with TRBJ2-7, so the J call may be wrong. There are 16 residues in the CDR3. Germline loops: CDR1 MNHEY, CDR2 SMNVEV (reference sequence). The CDR3 region is CATAGTGRSALYEQYF. CDR3 sequence (DNA): TGTGCCACGGCGGGGACAGGCCGATCCGCTTTGTACGAGCAGTACTTC.

The chain is built from TRBV5-4 and TRBJ2-3; TRBD2 is a possible D gene (6 bases). The CDR3 extends over 16 amino acids. V was cut by 0 bases and J by 8 bases, with 19 bases left in between. Looked up from germline, CDR1 is SGHNT and CDR2 is YYREEE (reference sequence). CDR3 in amino acids: CASSLGTKPTSGTQYF. CDR3 DNA sequence: TGTGCCAGCAGCTTGGGGACTAAACCCACTTCGGGTACGCAGTATTTT. Drawing the rest from reference TRBV5-4 and TRBJ2-3, the complete variable domain is ETGVTQSPTHLIKTRGQQVTLRCSSQSGHNTVSWYQQALGQGPQFIFQYYREEENGRGNFPPRFSGLQFPNYSSELNVNALELDDSALYLCASSLGTKPTSGTQYFGPGTRLTVL.

The chain is built from TRBV27 and TRBJ2-7, with D possibly TRBD1 on 6 matching bases. V was pared by 0 bases and J by 5 bases, with 14 bases between. The CDR3 loop spans 15 amino acids. Germline CDR1 reads MNHEY; CDR2 reads SMNVEV (reference sequence). CDR3 sequence reads: CASSLSGTGLHEQYF. CDR3 bases: TGTGCCAGCAGTTTATCAGGCACAGGGCTCCACGAGCAGTACTTC.

The chain carries TRBV4-2 and TRBJ1-2; the D is unclear. The CDR3 has 15 residues. CDR1 LGHNA and CDR2 YNFKEQ come from the germline V gene. The V and J ends lost 0 bases and 4 bases respectively, with 12 bases between them. This CDR3 is CASSQDPPYSYGYTF. In DNA, the CDR3 is TGTGCCAGCAGCCAAGATCCCCCCTATTCCTATGGCTACACCTTC.

The chain links TRBV29-1 to TRBJ2-3; TRBD2 agrees at 8 bases. Per the germline V gene, CDR1 is SQVTM and CDR2 is ANQGSEA. The V and J ends lost 4 bases and 0 bases, in that order; junction bases with no gene match: 0. This CDR3 is built from 13 residues. DNA of the CDR3: TGCAGCGTTGTAGCGGGGAGCACAGATACGCAGTATTTT. Protein product: CSVVAGSTDTQYF.

This chain uses TRBV5-1 with TRBJ2-7; 7 nucleotides align to TRBD1. The length of the CDR3 is 16 residues. V shed 4 bases, J shed 3 bases, and the junction held 13 bases outside the gene matches. Germline lookup yields CDR1 SGHRS and CDR2 YFSETQ. CDR3 amino acids: CASSGTGTEALYEQYF. As DNA, the CDR3 is TGCGCCAGCAGCGGAACCGGGACAGAGGCCCTCTACGAGCAGTACTTC.

J is TRBJ2-5 and V is TRBV6-1; TRBD2 agrees at 10 bases. Looked up from germline, CDR1 is MNHNS and CDR2 is SASEGT. This CDR3 has 15 amino acids. V trimming: 6 bases; J trimming: 6 bases; junction bases outside the gene matches: 10. The CDR3 spells CASRPLAGMGKTQYF. The CDR3 coding sequence is TGTGCCAGCAGGCCACTAGCGGGGATGGGGAAGACCCAGTACTTC.

The chain joins TRBV5-4 to TRBJ1-2; 8 nucleotides match TRBD1. The CDR3 loop spans 14 amino acids. The germline gives CDR1 SGHNT, CDR2 YYREEE (reference sequence). Germline trimming cut 0 bases from V and 4 bases from J; bases unmatched to any gene: 2. The CDR3 DNA reads TGTGCCAGCAGCTTGGACAGGGGGTCCTATGGCTACACCTTC. Residues: CASSLDRGSYGYTF.

In its sample, this clone was seen a few times. This chain uses TRBV5-4 with TRBJ2-3; maybe TRBD2 (6 bases). This CDR3 region has 15 residues. Germline CDR1 reads SGHNT; CDR2 reads YYREEE (reference sequence). Between the trimmed V and J ends, which lost 0 bases and 2 bases, there was a span of 10 bases. The CDR3 reads CASSLDGGFTDTQYF. In DNA, the CDR3 is TGTGCCAGCAGCTTGGACGGGGGATTCACAGATACGCAGTATTTT.

The rearrangement joins TRBV7-9 to TRBJ1-2, with D uncertain. Deletions cut 0 bases from V and 8 bases from J, with 10 bases between. The CDR3 is made up of 13 amino acids. The germline gives CDR1 SEHNR, CDR2 FQNEAQ (reference sequence). CDR3 coding DNA: TGTGCCAGCAGCTTAGCGCCAACGGGAGGCTACACCTTC. As protein: CASSLAPTGGYTF. The entire variable domain, with the rest obtained from reference TRBV7-9 and TRBJ1-2, is as follows: DTGVSQNPRHKITKRGQNVTFRCDPISEHNRLYWYRQTLGQGPEFLTYFQNEAQLEKSRLLSDRFSAERPKGSFSTLEIQRTEQGDSAMYLCASSLAPTGGYTFGSGTRLTVV.

The CDR3 region is CATGTDYEQYF. In nucleotides, the CDR3 is TGTGCCACCGGGACAGACTACGAGCAGTACTTC. This chain uses TRBV6-5 with TRBJ2-7; 7 nucleotides agree with TRBD1. CDR3 length: 11 residues. Germline CDR1 and CDR2: MNHEY and SVGAGI. The V gene end was trimmed by 10 bases and the J gene end by 3 bases; junction bases not matched to a gene: 3.

This clone was picked up a small number of times. The J gene is TRBJ1-4, the V gene TRBV6-1, with D possibly being TRBD1 (5 bases). Germline V gene data show CDR1 as MNHNS and CDR2 as SASEGT. The CDR3 is made up of 14 amino acids. Trimming took off 5 bases at V and 8 bases at J, with 15 bases between the two ends. CDR3 DNA: TGTGCCAGCAGTTTGGGGCAGCCCGTGGAAAAACTGTTTTTT. Residues: CASSLGQPVEKLFF.

The CDR3 DNA sequence: TGCGCCAGCAGCTTGAGTAGGGGGAGCGGTGAGCAGTTCTTC. Its translation: CASSLSRGSGEQFF. This chain uses TRBV5-1 with TRBJ2-1; possibly TRBD1 for D (6 bases). The germline V and J ends were trimmed by 1 base and 9 bases, with 14 bases remaining between them. Germline V CDR1 and CDR2: SGHRS, YFSETQ. The CDR3 contains 14 residues.

V is TRBV30 and J is TRBJ2-1, with 9 bases fitting TRBD1. This CDR3 has 14 amino acids. Trimming took 6 bases from V and 4 from J; bases not matched to a gene: 7. The germline V gene has CDR1 GTSNPN and CDR2 SVGIG (reference sequence). Here the CDR3 DNA reads TGTGCCTGTCTTACGGACAGGGGTTACAATGAGCAGTTCTTC. Its protein is CACLTDRGYNEQFF. Full variable domain (rest looked up from reference TRBV30 and TRBJ2-1): SQTIHQWPATLVQPVGSPLSLECTVEGTSNPNLYWYRQAAGRGLQLLFYSVGIGQISSEVPQNLSASRPQDRQFILSSKKLLLSDSGFYLCACLTDRGYNEQFFGPGTRLTVL.

The chain uses TRBV4-3 and TRBJ2-2; TRBD2 matches 7 bases. Germline assignment: CDR1 LGHNA and CDR2 YSLEER. The V gene end was trimmed by 0 bases and the J gene end by 2 bases; junction bases not matched to a gene: 3. CDR3 length: 16 amino acids. CDR3 protein: CASSQESGVNTGELFF. CDR3 bases: TGCGCCAGCAGCCAAGAAAGCGGGGTTAACACCGGGGAGCTGTTTTTT.

This clone was recorded once. This sequence joins TRBV19 and TRBJ2-7; possibly TRBD2 for D (5 bases). There are 15 residues in the CDR3. Germline V gene lookup returns CDR1 LNHDA and CDR2 SQIVND (reference sequence). Trimming removed 5 bases at V and 2 bases at J, with 16 bases between. CDR3 sequence reads: CASSSGRHRTYEQYF. CDR3 coding DNA: TGTGCCAGTAGTTCGGGAAGACACCGCACCTACGAGCAGTACTTC.

The chain employs TRBV5-6 and TRBJ2-5, with D possibly TRBD2 on 5 matching bases. Trimming removed 1 base from V and 1 base from J, with 8 bases in between. In germline, CDR1 is SGHDT, CDR2 YYEEEE. This CDR3 contains 14 residues. Here the CDR3 reads CASSLTGSQETQYF. In DNA, the CDR3 is TGTGCCAGCAGCTTGACGGGGAGCCAAGAGACCCAGTACTTC.

The chain employs TRBV15 and TRBJ2-5; D unresolved. V was trimmed by 1 base and J by 0 bases, leaving 9 bases between them. The CDR3 has 15 residues. Germline-derived CDR1 and CDR2 are LNHNV and YYDKDF (reference sequence). CDR3 residues: CATSRGAPYQETQYF. The CDR3 coding sequence is TGTGCCACCAGCAGAGGGGCCCCGTACCAAGAGACCCAGTACTTC.

The chain has TRBV6-5 and TRBJ2-7; 7 nucleotides line up with TRBD1. The J segment lost 4 bases and the V segment lost 0 bases, leaving 6 bases of the junction unmatched. This CDR3 has 15 amino acids. Germline loops: CDR1 MNHEY, CDR2 SVGAGI. The DNA for the CDR3 is TGTGCCAGCAGTTACTCCTGGACAGGAGCTTACGAGCAGTACTTC. The encoded protein is CASSYSWTGAYEQYF.

The gene calls are TRBV7-6 and TRBJ2-7; tentative D call: TRBD1 (7 bases). This CDR3 region has 15 residues. CDR1 and CDR2 from the germline V gene are SGHVS and FNYEAQ. The V end lost 5 bases, the J end lost 4 bases, and 18 bases lay between the germline ends. CDR3 sequence: CASSLQEGAGYEQYF. CDR3 coding DNA: TGTGCCAGCAGCCTCCAGGAGGGGGCAGGGTACGAGCAGTACTTC.

The table lists this clone with a count of one. The V and J genes are TRBV6-5 and TRBJ1-6; D uncertain. The CDR3 is 15 amino acids. Germline V CDR1 and CDR2: MNHEY, SVGAGI. The V end was cut by 5 bases, the J end by 11 bases, with 19 bases between. The CDR3: CASSPSSRDKPPLHF. The CDR3 DNA reads TGTGCCAGCAGTCCCAGCTCGCGTGACAAGCCACCCCTCCACTTT.

The V gene is TRBV30, the J gene TRBJ1-3, with unresolved D. Looked up from germline, CDR1 is GTSNPN and CDR2 is SVGIG (reference sequence). Trimming cost V 2 bases and J 7 bases, with 9 bases left between them. The CDR3 contains 12 residues. Here the CDR3 DNA reads TGTGCCTGGAGTCCACACGGGAACACCATATATTTT. Translation: CAWSPHGNTIYF.